This T cell receptor beta chain originates from a study of shared clonotypes between healthy human individuals. The assay was immunoSEQ multiplex PCR, and TCRdb's table has in-frame clones only and misses some. Of about 2.1 million clones in the sample, over 85% were seen once. CDR3 size: 13 residues. Germline V lookup: CDR1 LNHDA, CDR2 SQIVND (reference sequence). After removal of 5 bases from V and 3 bases from J, the junction contained 3 bases not matched to a gene. Concerning this clone itself: Other nucleotide sequences from this sample produce the same CDR3.

Naive CD8 cells lacked CD45RO and underwent positive selection for CCR7, leaving out terminally differentiated effector memory CD45RA+ cells. The clonotype comes from a man aged 18 to 29 in good health. Some clones in this sample may be carry-over from other donors' samples. The sample taken for sequencing was naive CD8+ T cells from PBMCs. The chain joins TRBV19 to TRBJ2-7, with 8 bases that match TRBD1. For the CDR3, the DNA is TGTGCCAGTAGTCCAGGGGGCTTCTACGAGCAGTACTTC. Translated: CASSPGGFYEQYF.